This entry describes one T cell receptor beta chain. Its antigen is as yet unknown. The CDR3 consists of 15 residues. The V end lost 3 bases, the J end lost 6 bases, and 15 bases lay between the germline ends. Germline CDR1 is SGHAT and CDR2 is FQNNGV. This record comes from a study of shared clonotypes between healthy human individuals. Notes on the study in general: Naive subsets usually exceeded memory subsets in estimated richness. Some clonotypes were shared by all four sorted-subset donors, while others were not shared. The non-shared ones had lower generation probabilities than the shared ones.

Deep was the level at which the assay was run. Only in-frame clones appear in the TCRdb table, and some are missing; sequencing was by immunoSEQ multiplex PCR. The sample consists of nearly 1 million clones, 76% of them appearing once. The clonotype originates from a man aged 18 to 35 in good health. Sequencing used memory CD4+ T cells sorted from blood. Subset in this sample: CD45RA-negative fraction. V and J are TRBV11-2 and TRBJ2-1; possibly TRBD1 for D (6 bases). CDR3 protein: CASSLVQGRGNEQFF. The CDR3 DNA sequence: TGTGCCAGCAGCTTGGTACAGGGAAGGGGCAATGAGCAGTTCTTC.